The clone carrying this T cell receptor beta chain was recorded a few times. There are 14 residues in the CDR3. Per germline, CDR1 KGHSH and CDR2 LQKENI. V was shortened by 1 base and J by 1 base, with 8 bases between the two germline ends. As it was prepared, the TCRbeta library received unique molecular identifiers. TCRdb reanalysed the PCR reads using MiXCR and keeps one entry per CDR3 protein. The table shows about 580,000 distinct CDR3 sequences, with roughly 23% occurring only once. This sample was taken from a study of T-cell reconstitution after alpha-beta-depleted transplantation in children.

This chain connects TRBV18 to TRBJ2-7; TRBD2 is a possible D gene (5 bases). Sequenced material: PBMCs, mostly from graft donor cells, taken 360 days after TCRalphabeta/CD19-depleted stem cell transplant. This clonotype was sampled from a boy under three years old who had a stem cell transplant for acute myeloid leukemia, so the T cells may come from the graft donor. The CDR3 DNA reads as TGTGCCAGCTCACCACGTGCGGGTTCCTACGAGCAGTACGTC. As protein: CASSPRAGSYEQYV.